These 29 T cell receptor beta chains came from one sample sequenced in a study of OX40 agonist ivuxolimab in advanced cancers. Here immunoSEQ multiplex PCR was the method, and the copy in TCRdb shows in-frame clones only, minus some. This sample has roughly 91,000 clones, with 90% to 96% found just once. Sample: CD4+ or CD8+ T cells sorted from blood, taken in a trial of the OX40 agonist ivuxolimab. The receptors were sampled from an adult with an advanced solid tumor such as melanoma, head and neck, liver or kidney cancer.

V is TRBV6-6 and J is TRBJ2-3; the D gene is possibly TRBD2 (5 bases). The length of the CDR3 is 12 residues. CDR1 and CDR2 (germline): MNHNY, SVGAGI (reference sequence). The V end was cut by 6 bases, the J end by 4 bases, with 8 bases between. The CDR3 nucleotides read TGTGCCAGCAGCCGGGATCCAGATACGCAGTATTTT. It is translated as CASSRDPDTQYF.

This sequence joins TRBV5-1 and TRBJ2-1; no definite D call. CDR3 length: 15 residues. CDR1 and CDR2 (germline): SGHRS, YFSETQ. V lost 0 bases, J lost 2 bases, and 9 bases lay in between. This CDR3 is CASSLDRETYNEQFF. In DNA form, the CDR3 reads TGCGCCAGCAGCTTGGATAGGGAAACCTACAATGAGCAGTTCTTC. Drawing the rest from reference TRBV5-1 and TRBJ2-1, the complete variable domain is KAGVTQTPRYLIKTRGQQVTLSCSPISGHRSVSWYQQTPGQGLQFLFEYFSETQRNKGNFPGRFSGRQFSNSRSEMNVSTLELGDSALYLCASSLDRETYNEQFFGPGTRLTVL.

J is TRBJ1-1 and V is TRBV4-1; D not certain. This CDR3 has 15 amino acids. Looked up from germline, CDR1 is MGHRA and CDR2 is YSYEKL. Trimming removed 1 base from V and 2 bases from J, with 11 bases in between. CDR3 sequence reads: CASSQGNPGNTEAFF. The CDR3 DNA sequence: TGCGCCAGCAGCCAAGGTAATCCGGGAAACACTGAAGCTTTCTTT.

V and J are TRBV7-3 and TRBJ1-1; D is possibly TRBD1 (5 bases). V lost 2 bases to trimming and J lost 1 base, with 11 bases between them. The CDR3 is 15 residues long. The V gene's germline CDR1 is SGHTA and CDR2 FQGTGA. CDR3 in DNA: TGTGCCAGCAGCTTAGGTGCCGGGGGGAACACTGAAGCTTTCTTT. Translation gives CASSLGAGGNTEAFF.

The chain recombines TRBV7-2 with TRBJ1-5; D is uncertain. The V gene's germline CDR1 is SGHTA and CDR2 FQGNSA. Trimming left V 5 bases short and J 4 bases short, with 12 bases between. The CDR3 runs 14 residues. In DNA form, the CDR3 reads TGTGCCAGCAGCCCCATCCCCGGGAATCAGCCCCAGCATTTT. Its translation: CASSPIPGNQPQHF.

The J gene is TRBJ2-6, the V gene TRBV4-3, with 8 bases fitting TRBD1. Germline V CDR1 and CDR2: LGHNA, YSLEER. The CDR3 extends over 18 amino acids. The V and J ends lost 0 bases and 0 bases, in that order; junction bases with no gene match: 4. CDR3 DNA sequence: TGCGCCAGCAGCCAAGAGGGACAGGTTATCTCTGGGGCCAACGTCCTGACTTTC. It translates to CASSQEGQVISGANVLTF.

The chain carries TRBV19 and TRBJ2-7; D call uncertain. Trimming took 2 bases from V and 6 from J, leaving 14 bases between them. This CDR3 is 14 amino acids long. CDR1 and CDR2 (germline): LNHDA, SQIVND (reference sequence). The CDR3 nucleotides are TGTGCCAGTAGTATAAGGGCTCCAGTCGTCGAGCAGTACTTC. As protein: CASSIRAPVVEQYF.

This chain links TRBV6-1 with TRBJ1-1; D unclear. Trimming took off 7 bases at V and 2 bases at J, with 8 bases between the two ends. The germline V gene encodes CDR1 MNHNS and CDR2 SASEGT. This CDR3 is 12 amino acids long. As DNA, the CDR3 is TGTGCCAGCACCGCAGCTAACACTGAAGCTTTCTTT. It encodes CASTAANTEAFF.

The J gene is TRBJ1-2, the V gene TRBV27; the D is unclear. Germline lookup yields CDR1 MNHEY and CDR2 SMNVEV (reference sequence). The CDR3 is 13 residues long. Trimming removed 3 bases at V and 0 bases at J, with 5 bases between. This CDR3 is CASSFTPNYGYTF. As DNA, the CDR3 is TGTGCCAGCAGTTTTACACCTAACTATGGCTACACCTTC.

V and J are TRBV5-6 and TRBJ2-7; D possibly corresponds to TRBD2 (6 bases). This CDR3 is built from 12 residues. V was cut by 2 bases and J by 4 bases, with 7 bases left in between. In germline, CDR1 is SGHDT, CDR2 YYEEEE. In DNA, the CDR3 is TGTGCCAGCAGCTTCGGGAGTTACGAGCAGTACTTC. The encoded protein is CASSFGSYEQYF.

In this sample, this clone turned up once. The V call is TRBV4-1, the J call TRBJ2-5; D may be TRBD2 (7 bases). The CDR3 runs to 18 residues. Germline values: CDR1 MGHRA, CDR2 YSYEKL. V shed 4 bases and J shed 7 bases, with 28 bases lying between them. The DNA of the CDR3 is TGCGCCAGCAGCCCAGACGGGGGGCTGTTGGCGGAGAAGGGGACCCAGTACTTC. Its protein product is CASSPDGGLLAEKGTQYF.

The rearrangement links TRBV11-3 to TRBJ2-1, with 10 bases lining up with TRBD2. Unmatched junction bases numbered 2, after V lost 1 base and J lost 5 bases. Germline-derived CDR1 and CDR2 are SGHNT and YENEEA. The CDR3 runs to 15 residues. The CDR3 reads CASSLVGTSDNEQFF. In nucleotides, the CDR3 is TGTGCCAGCAGCTTAGTGGGGACTAGCGACAATGAGCAGTTCTTC.

The chain's CDR3 is CASSFFGSGYEQYF. CDR3 DNA: TGTGCCAGCAGCTTTTTCGGGAGTGGATACGAGCAGTACTTC. The genes are TRBV7-2 and TRBJ2-7, with D perhaps TRBD2 (6 bases). CDR3 length equals 14 residues. Germline lookup yields CDR1 SGHTA and CDR2 FQGNSA. V was clipped by 3 bases and J by 4 bases, with 13 bases between them.

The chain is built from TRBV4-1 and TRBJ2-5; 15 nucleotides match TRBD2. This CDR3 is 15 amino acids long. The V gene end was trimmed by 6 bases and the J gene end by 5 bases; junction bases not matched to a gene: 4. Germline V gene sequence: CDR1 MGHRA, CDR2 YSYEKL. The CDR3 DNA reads TGCGCCAGCAGGCGGACTAGCGGGGGGGAGGAGACCCAGTACTTC. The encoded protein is CASRRTSGGEETQYF.

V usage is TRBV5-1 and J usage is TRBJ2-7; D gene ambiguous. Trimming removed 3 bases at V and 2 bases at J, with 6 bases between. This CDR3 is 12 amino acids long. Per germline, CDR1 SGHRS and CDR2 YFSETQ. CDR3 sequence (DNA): TGCGCCAGCAGCTCGGACCCCTACGAGCAGTACTTC. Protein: CASSSDPYEQYF.

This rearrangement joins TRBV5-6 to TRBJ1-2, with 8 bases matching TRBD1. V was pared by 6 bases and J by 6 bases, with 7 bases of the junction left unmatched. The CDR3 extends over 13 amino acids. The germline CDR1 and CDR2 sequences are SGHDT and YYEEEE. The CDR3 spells CASKPTGGNGYTF. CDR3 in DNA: TGTGCCAGCAAGCCTACAGGGGGGAATGGCTACACCTTC.

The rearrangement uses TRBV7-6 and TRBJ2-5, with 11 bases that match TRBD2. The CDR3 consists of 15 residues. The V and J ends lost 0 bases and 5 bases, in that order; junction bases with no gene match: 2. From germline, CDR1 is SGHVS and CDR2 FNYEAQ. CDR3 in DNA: TGTGCCAGCAGCTTAGCCGGGACTAGCGGTGAGACCCAGTACTTC. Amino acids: CASSLAGTSGETQYF.

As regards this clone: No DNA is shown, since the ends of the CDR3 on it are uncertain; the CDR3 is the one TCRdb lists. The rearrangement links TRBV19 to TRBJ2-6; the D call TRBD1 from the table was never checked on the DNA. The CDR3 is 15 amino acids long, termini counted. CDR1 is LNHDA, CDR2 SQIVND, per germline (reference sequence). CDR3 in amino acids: CASSILAPGANVLTF.

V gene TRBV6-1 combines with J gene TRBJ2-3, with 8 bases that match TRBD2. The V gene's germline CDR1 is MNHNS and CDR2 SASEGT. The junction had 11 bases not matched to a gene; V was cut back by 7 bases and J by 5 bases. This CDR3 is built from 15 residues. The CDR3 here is CASTLLRGGVDTQYF. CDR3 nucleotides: TGTGCCAGCACTCTTCTACGGGGGGGCGTAGATACGCAGTATTTT.

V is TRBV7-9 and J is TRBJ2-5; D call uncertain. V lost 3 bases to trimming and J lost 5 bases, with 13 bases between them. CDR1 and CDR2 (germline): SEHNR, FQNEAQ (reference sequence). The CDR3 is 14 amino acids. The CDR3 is CASSFEMVRETQYF. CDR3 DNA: TGTGCCAGCAGCTTCGAGATGGTGAGGGAGACCCAGTACTTC.

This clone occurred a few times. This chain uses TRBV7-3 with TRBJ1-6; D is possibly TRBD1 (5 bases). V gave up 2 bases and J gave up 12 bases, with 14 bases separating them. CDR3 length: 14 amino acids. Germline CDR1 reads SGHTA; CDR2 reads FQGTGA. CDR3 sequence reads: CASSLLGTQEPLHF. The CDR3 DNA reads TGTGCCAGCAGCTTATTGGGGACCCAGGAACCCCTCCACTTT.

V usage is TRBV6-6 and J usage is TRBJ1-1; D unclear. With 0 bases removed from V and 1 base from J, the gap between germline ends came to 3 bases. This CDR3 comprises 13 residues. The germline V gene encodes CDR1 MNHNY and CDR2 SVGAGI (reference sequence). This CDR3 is CASSYSTNTEAFF. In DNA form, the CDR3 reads TGTGCCAGCAGTTACTCCACGAACACTGAAGCTTTCTTT.

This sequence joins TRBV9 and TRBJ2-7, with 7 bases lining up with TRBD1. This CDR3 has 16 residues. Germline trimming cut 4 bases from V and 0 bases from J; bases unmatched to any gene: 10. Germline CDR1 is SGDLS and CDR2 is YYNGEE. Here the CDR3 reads CASSPTGGTDSYEQYF. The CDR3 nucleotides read TGTGCCAGCAGCCCTACCGGTGGGACAGACTCCTACGAGCAGTACTTC.

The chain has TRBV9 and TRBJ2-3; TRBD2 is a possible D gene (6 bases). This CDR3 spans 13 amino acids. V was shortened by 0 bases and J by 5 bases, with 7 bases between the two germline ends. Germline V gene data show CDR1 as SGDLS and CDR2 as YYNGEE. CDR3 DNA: TGTGCCAGCAGCGTAGAGGGACTAGATACGCAGTATTTT. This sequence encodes CASSVEGLDTQYF.

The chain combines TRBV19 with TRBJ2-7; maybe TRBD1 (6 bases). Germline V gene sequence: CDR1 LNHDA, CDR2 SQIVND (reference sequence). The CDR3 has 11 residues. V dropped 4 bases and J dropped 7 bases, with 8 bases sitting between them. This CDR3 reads CASSNGQEQYF. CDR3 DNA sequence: TGTGCCAGTAGTAACGGACAGGAGCAGTACTTC.

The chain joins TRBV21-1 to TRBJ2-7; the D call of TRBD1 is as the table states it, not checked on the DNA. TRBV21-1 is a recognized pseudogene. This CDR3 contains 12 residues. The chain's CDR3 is CASSKVSYEQYF. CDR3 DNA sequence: TGTGCCAGCAGCAAAGTCAGCTACGAGCAGTACTTC.

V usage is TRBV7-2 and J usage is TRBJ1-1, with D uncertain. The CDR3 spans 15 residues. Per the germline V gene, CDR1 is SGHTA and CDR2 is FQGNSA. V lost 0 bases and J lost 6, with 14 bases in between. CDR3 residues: CASSLAHNGWPEAFF. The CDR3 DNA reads TGTGCCAGCAGCTTAGCCCACAATGGATGGCCTGAAGCTTTCTTT.

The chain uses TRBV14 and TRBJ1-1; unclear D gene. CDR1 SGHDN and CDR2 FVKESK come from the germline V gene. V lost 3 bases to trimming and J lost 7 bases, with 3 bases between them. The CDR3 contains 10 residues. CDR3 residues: CASSQGEAFF. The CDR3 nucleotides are TGTGCCAGCAGCCAGGGTGAAGCTTTCTTT.

CDR3 amino acids: CAISESPNGYGYTF. The CDR3 bases are TGTGCCATCAGTGAGTCCCCTAATGGGTATGGCTACACCTTC. The chain combines TRBV10-3 with TRBJ1-2; D ambiguous. The ends were cut back, 0 bases at V and 5 bases at J, with 10 bases in the middle. The germline V gene encodes CDR1 ENHRY and CDR2 SYGVKD. The CDR3 totals 14 residues.